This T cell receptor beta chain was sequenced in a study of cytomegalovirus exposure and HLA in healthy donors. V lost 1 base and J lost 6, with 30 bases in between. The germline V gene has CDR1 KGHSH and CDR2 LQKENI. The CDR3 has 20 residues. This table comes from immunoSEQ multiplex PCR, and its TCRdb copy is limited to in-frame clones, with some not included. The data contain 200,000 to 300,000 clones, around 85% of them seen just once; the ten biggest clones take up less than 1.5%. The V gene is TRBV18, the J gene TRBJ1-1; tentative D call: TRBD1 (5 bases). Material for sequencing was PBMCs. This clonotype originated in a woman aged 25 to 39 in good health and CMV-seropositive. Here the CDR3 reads CASSPRPRDRTWPELAEAFF. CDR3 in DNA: TGTGCCAGCTCACCACGGCCTCGCGACAGAACATGGCCAGAGCTCGCTGAAGCTTTCTTT.